The entry that follows covers one TCR beta chain sequence. Its cognate antigen is unknown. Different DNA sequences within this sample yield the same CDR3. The CDR3 is 14 residues long. Germline CDR1 is LNHDA and CDR2 is SQIVND (reference sequence). Between the trimmed V and J ends, which lost 2 bases and 2 bases, there was a span of 9 bases. This record belongs to a study of cytomegalovirus exposure and HLA in healthy donors. Study in general: Researchers previously reported finding about 110 million unique TCR beta sequences from approximately 190 million T cells.

Findings and caveats of the study: The authors judged a highly shared variant cluster likely a sequencing artifact. Differences between HLA loci emerged in a later analysis of TCR association rates, with DRB1 most and HLA-C fewest.

Primers: 60 Vbeta forward and 13 Jbeta reverse. This table comes from immunoSEQ multiplex PCR, and its TCRdb copy is limited to in-frame clones, with some not included. The top ten clones hold 2.8% of a sample with 130,000 to 150,000 clones, roughly 79% of them seen once. The receptor was derived from a male donor in good health and CMV-seronegative. What was sequenced was PBMCs. V is TRBV19 and J is TRBJ1-1; a possible D gene is TRBD1 (5 bases). CDR3 DNA sequence: TGTGCCAGTAGTATAAGGGGAGGAAACACTGAAGCTTTCTTT. Translated: CASSIRGGNTEAFF.